These 4 T cell receptor beta chains share one sample of origin, sequenced in a study of blood T cell repertoires in COVID-19. Produced via immunoSEQ multiplex PCR; TCRdb's table is partial and in-frame only. The table records 150,000 or so clones, 90% of them present only once. The sequenced material came from peripheral blood. These receptors were obtained from a man aged 45 to 65 with acute or convalescent COVID-19.

V is TRBV27 and J is TRBJ1-4; 9 bases match TRBD1. Germline V gives CDR1 MNHEY, CDR2 SMNVEV (reference sequence). The trim removed 0 bases at V and 8 bases at J, leaving 4 bases unmatched. CDR3 length equals 15 residues. For the CDR3, the DNA is TGTGCCAGCAGTTTATCGAACAGGGGGCGGGAAAAACTGTTTTTT. Translation: CASSLSNRGREKLFF.

The chain combines TRBV4-1 with TRBJ1-2; no definite D call. The CDR3 length is 13 residues. Germline values: CDR1 MGHRA, CDR2 YSYEKL. Trimming removed 0 bases at V and 8 bases at J, with 10 bases between. The CDR3 DNA reads TGCGCCAGCAGCCAAGACTGGCTCCGAGGCTACACCTTC. It codes for CASSQDWLRGYTF.

This clone was counted a few times. The chain has TRBV6-4 and TRBJ2-7; TRBD2 matches 7 bases. Germline CDR1 is MRHNA and CDR2 is SNTAGT. The CDR3 spans 13 residues. With 6 bases clipped from V and 3 bases from J, the junction kept 5 bases outside the gene matches. The CDR3 nucleotides are TGTGCCAGCAGAGCGGGACCCTACTACGAGCAGTACGTC. It encodes CASRAGPYYEQYV.

J is TRBJ2-3 and V is TRBV5-1; D is possibly TRBD2 (5 bases). The V end was cut by 4 bases, the J end by 4 bases, with 16 bases between. This CDR3 region has 15 residues. CDR1 is SGHRS, CDR2 YFSETQ, per germline. The CDR3 region has the DNA TGCGCCAGCAGCGCAAAACTAGAAAGATCAGATACGCAGTATTTT. Encoded protein: CASSAKLERSDTQYF. Looking up the rest from reference TRBV5-1 and TRBJ2-3 gives the full variable domain: KAGVTQTPRYLIKTRGQQVTLSCSPISGHRSVSWYQQTPGQGLQFLFEYFSETQRNKGNFPGRFSGRQFSNSRSEMNVSTLELGDSALYLCASSAKLERSDTQYFGPGTRLTVL.